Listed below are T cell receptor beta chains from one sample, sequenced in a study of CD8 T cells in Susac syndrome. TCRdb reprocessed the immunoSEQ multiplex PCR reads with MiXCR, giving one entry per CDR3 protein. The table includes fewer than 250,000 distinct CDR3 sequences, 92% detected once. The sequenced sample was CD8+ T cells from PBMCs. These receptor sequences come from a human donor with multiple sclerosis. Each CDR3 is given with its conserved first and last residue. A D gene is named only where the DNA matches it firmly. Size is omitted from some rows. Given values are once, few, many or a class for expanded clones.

CASSYVGTGAHNEQFF	TRBD1	.	16	TRBV6-5	TRBJ2-1
CASSFDFGSFLDTEAFF	.	.	17	TRBV7-9	TRBJ1-1
CASRPPGMNTEAFF	.	.	14	TRBV4-1	TRBJ1-1
CASSEDQGVTSYNSPLHF	.	.	18	TRBV25-1	TRBJ1-6
CASSPGTGRGTDTQYF	TRBD1	.	16	TRBV7-3	TRBJ2-3
CATSKTDATNEKLFF	.	once	15	TRBV15	TRBJ1-4
CASTKSGTGRQETQYF	TRBD1	.	16	TRBV12-3/TRBV12-4	TRBJ2-5
CAWSETALNEKLFF	.	.	14	TRBV30	TRBJ1-4
CASSLGLAGYEQFF	TRBD2	.	14	TRBV6-2/TRBV6-3	TRBJ2-1
CASSLGLSIDGYTF	.	.	14	TRBV12-3/TRBV12-4	TRBJ1-2
CASSPDLAGGPQETQYF	TRBD2	.	17	TRBV9	TRBJ2-5
CASSLAGEYNEQFF	TRBD2	.	14	TRBV6-5	TRBJ2-1
CASSQDYSQEQYF	.	.	13	TRBV4-1	TRBJ2-7
CSARVSGALYEQYF	TRBD2	.	14	TRBV20-1	TRBJ2-7
CAWAHWGTSGSSYEQYF	TRBD2	.	17	TRBV30	TRBJ2-7
CASLRGPSGDTQYF	.	.	14	TRBV7-9	TRBJ2-3
CASSPGPQETQYF	.	.	13	TRBV11-3	TRBJ2-5
CASSLSGTGPRDTQYF	TRBD1	.	16	TRBV18	TRBJ2-3
CASSQDPRNTEAFF	.	.	14	TRBV4-1	TRBJ1-1
CASSVGSENYGYTF	.	.	14	TRBV9	TRBJ1-2
CASSQELWGAGANVLTF	.	.	17	TRBV3-1	TRBJ2-6
CASSLRGASGKSDTQYF	.	once	17	TRBV12-3/TRBV12-4	TRBJ2-3
CASSQAQALLTGELFF	.	.	16	TRBV4-3	TRBJ2-2
CASSLALSSYNEQFF	.	.	15	TRBV7-2	TRBJ2-1
CASSHERTGELFF	.	.	13	TRBV3-1	TRBJ2-2
CASSLSDSSYEQYF	.	.	14	TRBV12-3/TRBV12-4	TRBJ2-7
CSVPTPGTGELFF	.	.	13	TRBV29-1	TRBJ2-2
CAWSRTSGGLPTGETQYF	TRBD2	.	18	TRBV30	TRBJ2-5
CASSPAGDSDTQYF	TRBD2	.	14	TRBV4-2	TRBJ2-3
CASSRSLGQGITDTQYF	TRBD1	.	17	TRBV3-1	TRBJ2-3
CASSYSGTAYEQYF	TRBD1	few	14	TRBV6-5	TRBJ2-7
CASSKWTGGSPLHF	.	once	14	TRBV21-1	TRBJ1-6
CSARREVQETQYF	.	.	13	TRBV20-1	TRBJ2-5
CASSTQGLEQFF	TRBD1	once	12	TRBV5-6	TRBJ2-1
CSATSGYGYTF	.	once	11	TRBV20-1	TRBJ1-2
CACWPSGKREQYF	.	.	13	TRBV30	TRBJ2-7
CASSASGQTYNSPLHF	TRBD1	once	16	TRBV11-2	TRBJ1-6
CASSPGQGWQYF	TRBD1	.	12	TRBV4-2	TRBJ2-3
CASSQGQGGTGELFF	.	.	15	TRBV4-1	TRBJ2-2
CASSPRQGSGANVLTF	TRBD1	few	16	TRBV9	TRBJ2-6
CASSVATAGAHNEQFF	.	.	16	TRBV9	TRBJ2-1
CASSLGRDYYNEQFF	TRBD2	.	15	TRBV5-6	TRBJ2-1
CASSLGPGPEAFF	.	.	13	TRBV13	TRBJ1-1
CASSPALDTEAFF	.	.	13	TRBV4-3	TRBJ1-1
CASGGGRVLNSNQPQHF	.	.	17	TRBV2	TRBJ1-5
CSVEGGPGETDTQYF	.	.	15	TRBV29-1	TRBJ2-3
CSASHVNQETQYF	.	.	13	TRBV20-1	TRBJ2-5
CSVDQNGDEKLFF	.	.	13	TRBV29-1	TRBJ1-4
CAISGGQGYYGYTF	TRBD1	.	14	TRBV10-3	TRBJ1-2
CASIIRGSREQFF	.	.	13	TRBV7-2	TRBJ2-1
CASSLNRGYEQYF	TRBD1	.	13	TRBV5-4	TRBJ2-7